The 14 T cell receptor beta chains below all came from one sample that was sequenced in a study of cytomegalovirus exposure and HLA in healthy donors. The PCR contained 60 Vbeta and 13 Jbeta primers. Libraries were prepared by immunoSEQ multiplex PCR; TCRdb keeps only in-frame clonotypes and omits some of them. The sample holds roughly 100,000 clones, 65% to 80% seen once. Sequencing was carried out using PBMCs. These receptors were collected from a woman aged 40 to 50 in good health and CMV-seronegative.

The V gene is TRBV20-1, the J gene TRBJ1-1; D not certain. The CDR3 extends over 11 amino acids. The V gene's germline CDR1 is DFQATT and CDR2 SNEGSKA (reference sequence). V lost 0 bases to trimming and J lost 7 bases, with 6 bases between them. CDR3 sequence (DNA): TGCAGTGCTAGAGAGGCAGTTGAAGCTTTCTTT. Translating it yields CSAREAVEAFF.

The chain combines TRBV28 with TRBJ2-5, with a tentative D call TRBD2 (5 bases). The V and J ends lost 5 bases and 4 bases respectively, with 14 bases between them. Germline CDR1 reads MDHEN; CDR2 reads SYDVKM. The CDR3 totals 14 residues. The CDR3 protein is CASSTLQGGETQYF. The CDR3 nucleotides read TGTGCCAGCAGTACCCTGCAAGGAGGAGAGACCCAGTACTTC.

The rearrangement links TRBV27 to TRBJ2-4; D may be TRBD1 (6 bases). The V gene's germline CDR1 is MNHEY and CDR2 SMNVEV (reference sequence). The CDR3 spans 13 residues. Deletions cut 5 bases from V and 7 bases from J, with 12 bases between. The CDR3 sequence: CASSPRTVNIQYF. Here the CDR3 DNA reads TGTGCCAGCAGTCCGCGGACAGTGAACATTCAGTACTTC.

The gene calls are TRBV7-2 and TRBJ2-5; tentative D call: TRBD2 (5 bases). CDR3 length: 15 amino acids. Trimming shortened V by 5 bases and J by 5 bases, and 18 bases separated the two germline ends. CDR1 SGHTA and CDR2 FQGNSA come from the germline V gene. The CDR3 reads CASSLSGLVEETQYF. The DNA of the CDR3 is TGTGCCAGCAGCCTAAGCGGTCTAGTGGAGGAGACCCAGTACTTC.

This chain links TRBV29-1 with TRBJ1-1; D possibly corresponds to TRBD1 (6 bases). The CDR3 covers 13 residues. V was trimmed by 6 bases and J by 3 bases, leaving 14 bases between them. Germline CDR1 SQVTM, CDR2 ANQGSEA. The CDR3 protein is CSVGAGRDTEAFF. The CDR3 nucleotides read TGCAGCGTGGGGGCGGGCAGAGACACTGAAGCTTTCTTT.

The J gene is TRBJ2-7, the V gene TRBV30, with 7 bases fitting TRBD1. Germline trimming cut 4 bases from V and 0 bases from J; bases unmatched to any gene: 6. The CDR3 has 14 amino acids. Looked up from germline, CDR1 is GTSNPN and CDR2 is SVGIG (reference sequence). The CDR3 DNA sequence: TGTGCCTGGAACCGGGACAGAAGCTCCTACGAGCAGTACTTC. Its translation: CAWNRDRSSYEQYF.

The chain carries TRBV13 and TRBJ2-7; the match to TRBD1 covers 11 bases. The V gene end was trimmed by 0 bases and the J gene end by 7 bases; junction bases not matched to a gene: 5. Germline CDR1 reads PRHDT; CDR2 reads FYEKMQ (reference sequence). This CDR3 region has 15 residues. The CDR3 DNA sequence: TGTGCCAGCAGCTTAGGGGACAGGGGGCGCAGAGAGCAGTACTTC. This sequence encodes CASSLGDRGRREQYF.

This chain links TRBV7-9 with TRBJ1-1, with a weak D call TRBD1 (5 bases). Trimming pared 5 bases from V and 4 bases from J, leaving 17 bases between. The length of the CDR3 is 15 residues. Germline V gene lookup returns CDR1 SEHNR and CDR2 FQNEAQ (reference sequence). CDR3 DNA: TGTGCCAGCAGCGTGGGCCCCGGGGGGAGCACTGAAGCTTTCTTT. Encoded protein: CASSVGPGGSTEAFF.

This clone was seen a single time. This rearrangement joins TRBV7-2 to TRBJ2-1, with D perhaps matching TRBD2 (6 bases). V was shortened by 3 bases and J by 10 bases, with 10 bases between the two germline ends. The CDR3 runs to 12 residues. Germline CDR1 SGHTA, CDR2 FQGNSA. CDR3 loop: CASSLGGEEQFF. In nucleotides, the CDR3 is TGTGCCAGCAGCTTGGGCGGGGAGGAGCAGTTCTTC.

This chain links TRBV27 with TRBJ2-3; 12 bases map to TRBD2. CDR1 is MNHEY and CDR2 is SMNVEV in the germline V gene (reference sequence). The CDR3 loop spans 16 amino acids. Losses at the gene ends were 4 bases for V and 6 bases for J; bases not matched to a gene: 8. CDR3 coding DNA: TGTGCCAGCAGTTCAGGACTAGCGGGGTCCTCTGATACGCAGTATTTT. This encodes CASSSGLAGSSDTQYF.

The V gene is TRBV21-1, the J gene TRBJ2-5; TRBD1, the D gene given by the table, was not confirmed from the DNA. TRBV21-1 is given as a pseudogene. The CDR3 totals 11 residues. The CDR3 loop is CAAVRQETQYF. The CDR3 nucleotides read TGTGCCGCAGTCAGGCAAGAGACCCAGTACTTC.

The chain is built from TRBV29-1 and TRBJ1-2; TRBD1 might be the D (6 bases). The V end was cut by 6 bases, the J end by 4 bases, with 9 bases between. CDR1 and CDR2 (germline): SQVTM, ANQGSEA. This CDR3 has 11 residues. CDR3 sequence reads: CSVRQVYGYTF. The CDR3 DNA is TGCAGCGTGCGACAGGTCTATGGCTACACCTTC.

The chain carries TRBV10-3 and TRBJ2-7, with D perhaps TRBD2 (6 bases). The CDR3 is made up of 12 amino acids. V was trimmed by 4 bases and J by 5 bases, leaving 9 bases between them. Per the germline V gene, CDR1 is ENHRY and CDR2 is SYGVKD. DNA of the CDR3: TGTGCCATCAGTGTCGGGAGAGACGAGCAGTACTTC. Protein sequence: CAISVGRDEQYF.

The CDR3 loop is CASSTQGAGRETQYF. The CDR3 DNA sequence: TGTGCCAGTAGTACACAGGGGGCCGGGCGAGAGACCCAGTACTTC. The rearrangement links TRBV19 to TRBJ2-5, with 9 bases that match TRBD1. Trimming took 4 bases from V and 4 from J; bases not matched to a gene: 7. The CDR3 consists of 15 residues. Looked up from germline, CDR1 is LNHDA and CDR2 is SQIVND (reference sequence).